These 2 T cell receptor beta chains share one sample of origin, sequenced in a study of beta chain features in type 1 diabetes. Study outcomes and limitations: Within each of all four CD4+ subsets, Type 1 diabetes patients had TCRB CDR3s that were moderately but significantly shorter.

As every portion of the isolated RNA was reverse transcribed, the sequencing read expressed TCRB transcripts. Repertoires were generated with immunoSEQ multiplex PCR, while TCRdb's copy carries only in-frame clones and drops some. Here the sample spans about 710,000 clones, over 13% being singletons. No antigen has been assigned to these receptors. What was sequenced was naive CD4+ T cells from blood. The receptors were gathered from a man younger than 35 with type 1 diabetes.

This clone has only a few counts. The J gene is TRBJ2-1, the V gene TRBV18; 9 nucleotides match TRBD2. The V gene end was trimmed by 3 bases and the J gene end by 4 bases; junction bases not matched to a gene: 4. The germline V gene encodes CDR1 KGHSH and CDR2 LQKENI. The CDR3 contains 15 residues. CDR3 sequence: CASSPTSGDYNEQFF. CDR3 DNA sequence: TGTGCCAGCTCACCGACTAGCGGAGATTACAATGAGCAGTTCTTC. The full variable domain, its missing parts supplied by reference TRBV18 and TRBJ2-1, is NAGVMQNPRHLVRRRGQEARLRCSPMKGHSHVYWYRQLPEEGLKFMVYLQKENIIDESGMPKERFSAEFPKEGPSILRIQQVVRGDSAAYFCASSPTSGDYNEQFFGPGTRLTVL.

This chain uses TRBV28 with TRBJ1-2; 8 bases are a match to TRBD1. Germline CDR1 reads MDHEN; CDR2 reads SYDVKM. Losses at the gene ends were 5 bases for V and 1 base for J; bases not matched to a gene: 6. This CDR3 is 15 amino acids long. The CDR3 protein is CASSRGGQGNYGYTF. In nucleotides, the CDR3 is TGTGCCAGCAGTCGGGGCGGACAGGGTAACTATGGCTACACCTTC.